The 3 T cell receptor beta chains below all came from one sample that was sequenced in a study of blood T cell repertoires in COVID-19. Generated by immunoSEQ multiplex PCR, the TCRdb table keeps only in-frame clones and is missing some. Of 69,000 or so clones listed, around 89% were seen once; the top ten hold approximately 5.8%. Sequences were obtained from peripheral blood. The origin of the receptors is a man aged 45-65 years with acute or convalescent COVID-19.

The chain recombines TRBV7-8 with TRBJ1-5; tentative D call: TRBD1 (5 bases). Germline CDR1 and CDR2: SGHVS and FQNEAQ. V was trimmed by 1 base and J by 6 bases, leaving 16 bases between them. There are 16 residues in the CDR3. DNA for the CDR3: TGTGCCAGCAGCTTAGGGAGAGCAGGGTTCGCTCAGCCCCAGCATTTT. Its protein is CASSLGRAGFAQPQHF.

The chain employs TRBV19 and TRBJ1-5; 7 nucleotides agree with TRBD1. Germline-derived CDR1 and CDR2 are LNHDA and SQIVND (reference sequence). Germline trimming cut 9 bases from V and 6 bases from J; bases unmatched to any gene: 17. This CDR3 spans 16 amino acids. CDR3 protein: CASRQGFRVRGQPQHF. The CDR3 nucleotides read TGTGCCAGCAGACAGGGATTCCGAGTAAGGGGTCAGCCCCAGCATTTT.

The V gene is TRBV5-8, the J gene TRBJ2-3, with no clear D. The germline V gene encodes CDR1 SGHTS and CDR2 YDEGEE. This CDR3 spans 15 amino acids. Trimming left V 4 bases short and J 0 bases short, with 12 bases between. The CDR3 is CASSPYSTSTDTQYF. CDR3 coding DNA: TGTGCCAGCAGCCCGTACTCAACTAGCACAGATACGCAGTATTTT.